One sample yielded the 28 T cell receptor beta chains listed below, sequenced in a study of healthy donors' naive CD4 and CD8 T cells. Each TCR library used approximately 500 ng of total RNA and a linear amplification protocol. MiXCR was run by TCRdb on the reads, yielding one entry per CDR3 protein. The sample shows about 180,000 distinct CDR3 sequences, about 74% of them seen only once. Sequenced material: naive CD4+ and CD8+ T cells sorted from blood, pooled from several donors. The receptors here all came from a pool of human donors in good health; the sample pools cells from several healthy donors.

The chain is built from TRBV7-8 and TRBJ2-7; 7 nucleotides agree with TRBD2. Germline trimming cut 5 bases from V and 4 bases from J; bases unmatched to any gene: 11. In germline, CDR1 is SGHVS, CDR2 FQNEAQ. The CDR3 consists of 15 residues. Written as DNA, the CDR3 is TGTGCCAGCAGCCCAAGCGGGAAAGGGGTGTACGAGCAGTACTTC. Encoded protein: CASSPSGKGVYEQYF.

The chain recombines TRBV19 with TRBJ2-5; D perhaps matches TRBD1 (7 bases). This CDR3 contains 14 residues. V gave up 3 bases and J gave up 5 bases, with 13 bases separating them. From germline, CDR1 is LNHDA and CDR2 SQIVND (reference sequence). CDR3 bases: TGTGCCAGTAGTATTCTCGGAGGGGGCGAGACCCAGTACTTC. Its protein product is CASSILGGGETQYF.

The chain recombines TRBV29-1 with TRBJ1-1; D unclear. V lost 4 bases and J lost 3, with 30 bases in between. The CDR3 loop spans 19 amino acids. Germline loops: CDR1 SQVTM, CDR2 ANQGSEA. The CDR3 DNA reads as TGCAGCGTTGTATCACCCCGATTTAACCCAGCCGAGTTGTACACTGAAGCTTTCTTT. Residues: CSVVSPRFNPAELYTEAFF.

The chain joins TRBV29-1 to TRBJ2-1, with 7 bases that match TRBD2. Trimming took 4 bases from V and 9 from J; bases not matched to a gene: 9. This CDR3 contains 13 residues. Germline CDR1 reads SQVTM; CDR2 reads ANQGSEA. The CDR3 loop reads CSVVAASGGEQFF. The CDR3 DNA follows: TGCAGCGTTGTGGCAGCTTCGGGGGGTGAGCAGTTCTTC.

This clonotype was found a few times. The rearrangement links TRBV2 to TRBJ2-7, with D hard to call. Between the trimmed V and J ends, which lost 6 bases and 7 bases, there was a span of 19 bases. The CDR3 has 14 amino acids. Germline CDR1 and CDR2: SNHLY and FYNNEI. CDR3: CASRVEGPMGEQYV. Written as DNA, the CDR3 is TGTGCCAGCAGGGTTGAAGGGCCAATGGGGGAGCAGTACGTC.

The chain is built from TRBV2 and TRBJ2-5; maybe TRBD2 (6 bases). The V and J ends lost 10 bases and 3 bases respectively, with 12 bases between them. The CDR3 runs to 12 residues. In germline, CDR1 is SNHLY, CDR2 FYNNEI. CDR3 amino acids: CATPGTEETQYF. The CDR3, as DNA: TGTGCCACCCCTGGGACTGAAGAGACCCAGTACTTC.

The chain couples TRBV15 to TRBJ1-1; perhaps TRBD1 as D (5 bases). Germline CDR1 LNHNV, CDR2 YYDKDF (reference sequence). V shed 3 bases and J shed 0 bases, with 11 bases lying between them. This CDR3 has 15 amino acids. The CDR3 loop reads CATSRVDSVNTEAFF. CDR3 nucleotide sequence: TGTGCCACCAGCAGGGTCGACAGCGTGAACACTGAAGCTTTCTTT.

The V gene is TRBV19, the J gene TRBJ1-2; possibly TRBD1 for D (5 bases). The V end was cut by 3 bases, the J end by 1 base, with 6 bases between. The CDR3 runs 13 residues. CDR1 LNHDA and CDR2 SQIVND come from the germline V gene (reference sequence). The CDR3 protein is CASSMQGNYGYTF. Here the CDR3 DNA reads TGTGCCAGTAGTATGCAGGGTAACTATGGCTACACCTTC.

The chain employs TRBV29-1 and TRBJ2-1; no clear D. Trimming took 7 bases from V and 9 from J, leaving 10 bases between them. The CDR3 extends over 10 amino acids. Germline V gives CDR1 SQVTM, CDR2 ANQGSEA. The CDR3 bases are TGCAGCGATATAGGGATTGAGCAGTTCTTC. This codes for CSDIGIEQFF.

A few counts support this clonotype. V usage is TRBV29-1 and J usage is TRBJ2-7; TRBD2 agrees at 11 bases. In germline, CDR1 is SQVTM, CDR2 ANQGSEA. The CDR3 runs 19 residues. The V segment lost 4 bases and the J segment 3 bases; nucleotides outside the gene matches: 20. The CDR3 DNA reads TGCAGCGTTGGCGACTCCGGGACGTCCGGGACTAGCGGATACTACGAGCAGTACTTC. The encoded protein is CSVGDSGTSGTSGYYEQYF.

V gene TRBV19 combines with J gene TRBJ2-1; 8 bases map to TRBD2. Per the germline V gene, CDR1 is LNHDA and CDR2 is SQIVND (reference sequence). V shed 4 bases, J shed 7 bases, and the junction held 12 bases outside the gene matches. This CDR3 is 16 amino acids long. The CDR3 here is CASSNLVERGRNEQFF. The CDR3 region has the DNA TGTGCCAGTAGTAATCTGGTCGAGCGGGGGAGGAATGAGCAGTTCTTC.

This clonotype was seen just once. V and J are TRBV5-6 and TRBJ1-1; D perhaps matches TRBD1 (5 bases). The length of the CDR3 is 15 residues. Trimming pared 6 bases from V and 5 bases from J, leaving 20 bases between. Per germline, CDR1 SGHDT and CDR2 YYEEEE. The CDR3 loop is CASTSLIRGVTEAFF. The CDR3 DNA reads TGTGCCAGCACCTCGCTTATTCGAGGGGTGACTGAAGCTTTCTTT.

The chain combines TRBV27 with TRBJ2-5; D gene ambiguous. There are 15 residues in the CDR3. Trimming removed 6 bases at V and 2 bases at J, with 16 bases between. Germline V gives CDR1 MNHEY, CDR2 SMNVEV (reference sequence). This chain's CDR3 is CASRPYTALQETQYF. The CDR3 bases are TGTGCCAGCAGGCCTTACACGGCGTTACAAGAGACCCAGTACTTC.

This clonotype was counted between two and nine times. V is TRBV29-1 and J is TRBJ2-3; D is unresolved. Trimming took off 0 bases at V and 1 base at J, with 8 bases between the two ends. This CDR3 contains 14 residues. Germline V gives CDR1 SQVTM, CDR2 ANQGSEA. The CDR3 nucleotides read TGCAGCGTTGAAGAGGTAATGGGCACAGATACGCAGTATTTT. Translation gives CSVEEVMGTDTQYF.

The chain is built from TRBV27 and TRBJ2-1; D is uncertain. Per germline, CDR1 MNHEY and CDR2 SMNVEV (reference sequence). V was trimmed by 4 bases and J by 12 bases, leaving 16 bases between them. The CDR3 is 13 residues long. DNA for the CDR3: TGTGCCAGCAGTTCGACCCTTGGCCGCGCGCAGTTCTTC. Residues: CASSSTLGRAQFF.

This clonotype was detected only once. J is TRBJ1-1 and V is TRBV19; D remains ambiguous. V was shortened by 4 bases and J by 8 bases, with 11 bases between the two germline ends. CDR1 is LNHDA, CDR2 SQIVND, per germline (reference sequence). This CDR3 contains 12 residues. Here the CDR3 reads CASSTYPGEAFF. The CDR3 bases are TGTGCCAGTAGTACCTATCCTGGAGAAGCTTTCTTT.

This clonotype has only one observation. The genes are TRBV5-6 and TRBJ2-1; D is perhaps TRBD1 (5 bases). V was clipped by 3 bases and J by 3 bases, with 13 bases between them. CDR3 length: 15 residues. Germline V CDR1 and CDR2: SGHDT, YYEEEE. For the CDR3, the DNA is TGTGCCAGCAGCTGGGCCGAGGACAACTACAATGAGCAGTTCTTC. This gives the protein CASSWAEDNYNEQFF. The full variable domain, completed using reference TRBV5-6 and TRBJ2-1, is DAGVTQSPTHLIKTRGQQVTLRCSPKSGHDTVSWYQQALGQGPQFIFQYYEEEERQRGNFPDRFSGHQFPNYSSELNVNALLLGDSALYLCASSWAEDNYNEQFFGPGTRLTVL.

The J gene is TRBJ1-6, the V gene TRBV4-3; the D gene is possibly TRBD1 (5 bases). Germline CDR1 LGHNA, CDR2 YSLEER. Trimming stripped 1 base from V and 10 bases from J, with 11 bases between. This CDR3 spans 14 amino acids. The CDR3 DNA is TGCGCCAGCAGCCAAGTCCAGGGAGGCTCACCCCTCCACTTT. Translated, it gives CASSQVQGGSPLHF.

This chain joins TRBV4-3 and TRBJ2-7, with 7 nucleotides matching TRBD1. The V segment lost 4 bases and the J segment 2 bases; nucleotides outside the gene matches: 8. This CDR3 spans 15 amino acids. Germline-derived CDR1 and CDR2 are LGHNA and YSLEER. The CDR3 DNA is TGCGCCAGCAGCCGCTTAACAGGGGTTACCTACGAGCAGTACTTC. Translated: CASSRLTGVTYEQYF.

The J gene is TRBJ1-5, the V gene TRBV12-3 or TRBV12-4, with D hard to call. CDR3 size: 17 residues. Between the trimmed V and J ends, which lost 6 bases and 0 bases, there was a span of 18 bases. The CDR3 protein is CASSPPGVGNSNQPQHF. Here the CDR3 DNA reads TGTGCCAGCAGCCCCCCAGGTGTAGGGAATAGCAATCAGCCCCAGCATTTT.

This chain joins TRBV24-1 and TRBJ2-1, with 9 bases that match TRBD1. The germline V gene has CDR1 KGHDR and CDR2 SFDVKD. The CDR3 has 17 amino acids. Trimming cost V 3 bases and J 8 bases; bases outside gene matches: 13. CDR3 amino acids: CATSDRFGTGTVDEQFF. In nucleotides, the CDR3 is TGTGCCACCAGTGATCGTTTCGGGACAGGGACGGTGGATGAGCAGTTCTTC.

The chain has TRBV6-2 or TRBV6-3 and TRBJ2-1; D remains unclear. With 5 bases removed from V and 7 bases from J, the gap between germline ends came to 9 bases. This CDR3 region has 12 residues. In germline, CDR1 is MNHEY, CDR2 SVGEGT. CDR3 coding DNA: TGTGCCAGCAGTCCTCTCACGAATGAGCAGTTCTTC. As protein: CASSPLTNEQFF.

The chain combines TRBV5-5 with TRBJ2-4, with D tentatively TRBD1 (6 bases). Between the trimmed V and J ends, which lost 5 bases and 0 bases, there was a span of 12 bases. The germline gives CDR1 SGHKS, CDR2 YYEKEE (reference sequence). CDR3 length: 15 residues. This chain's CDR3 is CASRGTLLAKNIQYF. For the CDR3, the DNA is TGTGCCAGCAGAGGGACATTGCTAGCCAAAAACATTCAGTACTTC.

The DNA for the CDR3 is TGCAGCGTGGCCGAAAATGAGCAGTTCTTC. Protein product: CSVAENEQFF. The chain couples TRBV29-1 to TRBJ2-1; no clear D. CDR1 SQVTM and CDR2 ANQGSEA come from the germline V gene. V was trimmed by 6 bases and J by 7 bases, leaving 7 bases between them. CDR3 length: 10 amino acids.

The chain combines TRBV19 with TRBJ1-1, with 9 bases aligning to TRBD1. Unmatched junction bases numbered 8, after V lost 6 bases and J lost 6 bases. Germline V gives CDR1 LNHDA, CDR2 SQIVND (reference sequence). The CDR3 is 14 residues long. DNA for the CDR3: TGTGCCAGTAGCCTAGGACAGGGGTACCCTGAAGCTTTCTTT. Its protein is CASSLGQGYPEAFF.

The chain carries TRBV6-5 and TRBJ1-5; D is unresolved. V lost 6 bases, J lost 8 bases, and 14 bases lay in between. The CDR3 has 13 amino acids. Germline values: CDR1 MNHEY, CDR2 SVGAGI. This CDR3 reads CASSPAGTKPQHF. As DNA, the CDR3 is TGTGCCAGCAGCCCCGCCGGCACGAAGCCCCAGCATTTT.

The table lists this clonotype with a count of one. V usage is TRBV27 and J usage is TRBJ1-6; no firm D call. Trimming left V 8 bases short and J 0 bases short, with 17 bases between. The CDR3 extends over 17 amino acids. Germline CDR1 MNHEY, CDR2 SMNVEV (reference sequence). CDR3 DNA: TGTGCCAGCGGCCACCAAACCGGGCTCTCCTATAATTCACCCCTCCACTTT. This sequence encodes CASGHQTGLSYNSPLHF.

The V call is TRBV19, the J call TRBJ1-1; weak D call: TRBD1 (6 bases). Trimming removed 0 bases from V and 7 bases from J, with 12 bases in between. Germline V gene lookup returns CDR1 LNHDA and CDR2 SQIVND (reference sequence). The CDR3 has 14 amino acids. The CDR3 nucleotides are TGTGCCAGTAGTATAGATCCGGGACACTATGAAGCTTTCTTT. Translating gives CASSIDPGHYEAFF.